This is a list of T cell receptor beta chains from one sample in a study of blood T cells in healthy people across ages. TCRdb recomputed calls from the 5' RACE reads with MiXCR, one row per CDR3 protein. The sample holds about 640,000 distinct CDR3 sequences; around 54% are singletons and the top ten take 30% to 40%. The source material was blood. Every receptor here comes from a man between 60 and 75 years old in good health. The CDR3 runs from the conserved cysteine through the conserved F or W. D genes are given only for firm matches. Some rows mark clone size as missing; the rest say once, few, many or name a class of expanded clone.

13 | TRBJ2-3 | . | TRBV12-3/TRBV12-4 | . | TGTGCCAGCGGTGTAGTTCTGGGGGATACGCAGTATTTT | CASGVVLGDTQYF
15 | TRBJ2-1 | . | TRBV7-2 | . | TGTGCCAGCAGCTTTTCGCCAGTAACCTACAATGAGCAGTTCTTC | CASSFSPVTYNEQFF
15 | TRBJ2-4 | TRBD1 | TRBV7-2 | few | TGTGCCAGCAGCTTGACCCAGGGGGCTCAAAACATTCAGTACTTC | CASSLTQGAQNIQYF
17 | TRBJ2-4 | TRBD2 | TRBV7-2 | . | TGTGCCAGCAGCATCCCCCTGGGAGCGGGGGGGAAAAACATTCAGTACTTC | CASSIPLGAGGKNIQYF
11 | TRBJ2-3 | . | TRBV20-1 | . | TGCAGTGCGCTAGCGAGGAATACGCAGTATTTT | CSALARNTQYF
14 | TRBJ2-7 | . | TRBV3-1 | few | TGTGCCAGCAGCCAAGATACCGGGGCCTACGAGCAGTACTTC | CASSQDTGAYEQYF
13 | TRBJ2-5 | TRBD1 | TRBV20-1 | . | TGCAGTGCTAAAACAGGGGGCCCTTGGGAGCAGTACTTC | CSAKTGGPWEQYF
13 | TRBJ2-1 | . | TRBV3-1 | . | TGTGCCAGCAGCCGCGGTAATGGCAATGAGCAGTTCTTC | CASSRGNGNEQFF
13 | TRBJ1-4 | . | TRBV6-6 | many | TGTGCCAGCAGTTTAGTCCGGGGGGAAAAACTGTTTTTT | CASSLVRGEKLFF
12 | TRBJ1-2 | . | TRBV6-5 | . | TGTGCCAGCACCGACGGAATCTATGGCTACACCTTC | CASTDGIYGYTF
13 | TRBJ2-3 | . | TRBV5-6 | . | TGTGCCAGCAGCCGCCCCTTTGTAGATACGCAGTATTTT | CASSRPFVDTQYF
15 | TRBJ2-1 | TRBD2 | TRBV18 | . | TGTGCCAGCTCACGGACTAGCGGATATTACAATGAGCAGTTCTTC | CASSRTSGYYNEQFF
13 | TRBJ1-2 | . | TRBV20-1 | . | TGCAGTGCTCCGGCGGGGGGCGGTTATGGCTACACCTTC | CSAPAGGGYGYTF
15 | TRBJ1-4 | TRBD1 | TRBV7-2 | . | TGTGCCAGCAGCTCCCGACAGGGAACTAATGAAAAACTGTTTTTT | CASSSRQGTNEKLFF
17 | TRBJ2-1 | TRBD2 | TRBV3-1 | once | TGTGCCAGCAGCCAAGATCTTATAATAGCGGGGGGTGGTGAGCAGTTCTTC | CASSQDLIIAGGGEQFF
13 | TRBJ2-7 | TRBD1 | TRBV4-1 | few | TGCGCCAGCAGCCCAACAGGGGACCACGAGCAGTACTTC | CASSPTGDHEQYF
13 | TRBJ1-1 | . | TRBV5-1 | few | TGCGCCAGCAGCTCCGAGCTGAACACTGAAGCTTTCTTT | CASSSELNTEAFF
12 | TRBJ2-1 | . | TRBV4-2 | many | TGTGCCAGCAGCCAAGGTGCTTATGAGCAGTTCTTC | CASSQGAYEQFF
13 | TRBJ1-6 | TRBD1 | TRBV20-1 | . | TGCAGTGCTGGGACAGGGTCGGGATCACCCCTCCACTTT | CSAGTGSGSPLHF
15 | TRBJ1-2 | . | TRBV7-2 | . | TGTGCCAGCAGCGCGCAGACAGAATTGATTGGAGGCTACACCTTC | CASSAQTELIGGYTF
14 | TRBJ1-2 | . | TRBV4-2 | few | TGTGCCAGCAGCCAAGGGGAGGGTTGGGATGGCTACACCTTC | CASSQGEGWDGYTF
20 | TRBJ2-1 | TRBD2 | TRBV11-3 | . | TGTGCCAGTAGCTCGGGCCCCGGGACTAGCGGGGGTGGATCCTACAATGAGCAGTTCTTC | CASSSGPGTSGGGSYNEQFF
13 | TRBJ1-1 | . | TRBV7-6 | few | TGTGCCAGCAGCCAGCAGGCTAACACTGAAGCTTTCTTT | CASSQQANTEAFF
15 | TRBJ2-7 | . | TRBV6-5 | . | TGTGCCAGCGGTTACGGGGGCGGAGGTGCCTACGAGCAGTACTTC | CASGYGGGGAYEQYF
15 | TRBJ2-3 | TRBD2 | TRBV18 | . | TGTGCCAGCTCACCAAACCTAGCGGGCACAGATACGCAGTATTTT | CASSPNLAGTDTQYF